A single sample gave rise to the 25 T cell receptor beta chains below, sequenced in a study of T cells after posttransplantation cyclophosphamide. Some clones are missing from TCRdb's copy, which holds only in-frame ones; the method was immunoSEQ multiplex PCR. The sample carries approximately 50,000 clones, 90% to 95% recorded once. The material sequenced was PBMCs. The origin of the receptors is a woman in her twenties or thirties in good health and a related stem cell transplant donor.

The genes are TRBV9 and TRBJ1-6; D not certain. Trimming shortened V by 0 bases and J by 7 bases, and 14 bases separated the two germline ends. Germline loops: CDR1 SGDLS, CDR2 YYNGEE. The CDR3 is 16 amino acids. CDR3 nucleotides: TGTGCCAGCAGCGTAGATGATCCGGGGAGGAATTCACCCCTCCACTTT. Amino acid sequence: CASSVDDPGRNSPLHF.

CDR3 sequence: CASRLRDRNTEAFF. DNA of the CDR3: TGTGCCAGTAGACTCCGGGACAGGAACACTGAAGCTTTCTTT. This chain links TRBV19 with TRBJ1-1, with TRBD1 matching 7 bases. Germline trimming cut 6 bases from V and 1 base from J; bases unmatched to any gene: 5. CDR1 and CDR2 (germline): LNHDA, SQIVND (reference sequence). This CDR3 region has 14 residues. Full variable domain (outside the CDR3, taken from reference TRBV19 and TRBJ1-1): DGGITQSPKYLFRKEGQNVTLSCEQNLNHDAMYWYRQDPGQGLRLIYYSQIVNDFQKGDIAEGYSVSREKKESFPLTVTSAQKNPTAFYLCASRLRDRNTEAFFGQGTRLTVV.

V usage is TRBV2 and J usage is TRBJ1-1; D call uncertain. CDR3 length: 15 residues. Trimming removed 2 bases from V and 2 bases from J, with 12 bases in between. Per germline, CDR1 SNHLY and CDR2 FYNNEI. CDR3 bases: TGTGCCAGCAGTGAAAGACACCCCTCCAACACTGAAGCTTTCTTT. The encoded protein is CASSERHPSNTEAFF.

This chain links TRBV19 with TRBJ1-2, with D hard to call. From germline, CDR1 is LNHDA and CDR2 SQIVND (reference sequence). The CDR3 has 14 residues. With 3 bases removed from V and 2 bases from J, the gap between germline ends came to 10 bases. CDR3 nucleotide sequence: TGTGCCAGTAGTATTCAGGACTCGAACTATGGCTACACCTTC. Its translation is CASSIQDSNYGYTF.

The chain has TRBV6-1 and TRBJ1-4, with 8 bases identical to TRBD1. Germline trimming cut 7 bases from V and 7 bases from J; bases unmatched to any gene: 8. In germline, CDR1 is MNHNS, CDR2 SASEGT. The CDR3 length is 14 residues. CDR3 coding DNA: TGTGCCAGCACCCTCAGGGACAGGAGTGAAAAACTGTTTTTT. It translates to CASTLRDRSEKLFF.

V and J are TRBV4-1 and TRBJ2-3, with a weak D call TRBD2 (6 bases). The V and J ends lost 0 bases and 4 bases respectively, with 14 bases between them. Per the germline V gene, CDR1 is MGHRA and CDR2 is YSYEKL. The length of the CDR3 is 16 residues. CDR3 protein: CASSQEGRGFADTQYF. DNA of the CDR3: TGCGCCAGCAGCCAAGAAGGGCGGGGCTTCGCAGATACGCAGTATTTT.

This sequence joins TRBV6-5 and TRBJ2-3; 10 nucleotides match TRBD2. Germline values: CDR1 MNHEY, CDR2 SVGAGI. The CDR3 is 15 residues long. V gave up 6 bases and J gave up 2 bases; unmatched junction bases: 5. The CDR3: CASSHTSGATDTQYF. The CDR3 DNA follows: TGTGCCAGCAGCCACACTAGCGGGGCCACAGATACGCAGTATTTT.

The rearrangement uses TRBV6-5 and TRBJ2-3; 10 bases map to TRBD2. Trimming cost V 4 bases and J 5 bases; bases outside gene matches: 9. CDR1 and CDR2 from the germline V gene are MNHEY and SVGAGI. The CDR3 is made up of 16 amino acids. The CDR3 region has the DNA TGTGCCAGCAGTTCTACAGCGGGGGGGCGTGGAGATACGCAGTATTTT. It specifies CASSSTAGGRGDTQYF.

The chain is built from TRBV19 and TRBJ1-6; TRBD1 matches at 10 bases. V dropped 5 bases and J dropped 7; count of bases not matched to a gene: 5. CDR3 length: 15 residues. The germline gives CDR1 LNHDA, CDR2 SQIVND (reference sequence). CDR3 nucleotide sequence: TGTGCCAGTAGTCAGATGGGACAGGGGAATTCACCCCTCCACTTT. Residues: CASSQMGQGNSPLHF.

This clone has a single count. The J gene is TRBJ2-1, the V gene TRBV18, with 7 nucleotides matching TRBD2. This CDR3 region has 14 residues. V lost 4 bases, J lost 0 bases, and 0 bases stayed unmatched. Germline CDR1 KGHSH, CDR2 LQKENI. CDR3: CASSRGGSYNEQFF. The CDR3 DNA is TGTGCCAGCTCACGGGGGGGCTCCTACAATGAGCAGTTCTTC.

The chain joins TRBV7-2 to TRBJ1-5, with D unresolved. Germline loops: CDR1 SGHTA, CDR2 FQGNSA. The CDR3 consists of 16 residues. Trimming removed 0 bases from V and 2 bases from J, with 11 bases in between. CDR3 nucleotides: TGTGCCAGCAGCTTAGCGGGAGGGAGGCGCAATCAGCCCCAGCATTTT. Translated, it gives CASSLAGGRRNQPQHF.

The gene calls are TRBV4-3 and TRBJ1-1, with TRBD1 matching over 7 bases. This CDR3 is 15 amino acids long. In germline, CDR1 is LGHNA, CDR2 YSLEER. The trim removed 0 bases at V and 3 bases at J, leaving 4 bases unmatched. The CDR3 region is CASSQDWQGDTEAFF. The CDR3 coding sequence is TGCGCCAGCAGCCAAGATTGGCAGGGGGACACTGAAGCTTTCTTT.

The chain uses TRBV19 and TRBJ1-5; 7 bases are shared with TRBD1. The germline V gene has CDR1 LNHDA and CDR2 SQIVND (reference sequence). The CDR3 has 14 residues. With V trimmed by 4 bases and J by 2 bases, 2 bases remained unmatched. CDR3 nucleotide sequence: TGTGCCAGTAGTAGAGGGGGCGGCAATCAGCCCCAGCATTTT. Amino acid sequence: CASSRGGGNQPQHF. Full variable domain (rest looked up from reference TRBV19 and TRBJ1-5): DGGITQSPKYLFRKEGQNVTLSCEQNLNHDAMYWYRQDPGQGLRLIYYSQIVNDFQKGDIAEGYSVSREKKESFPLTVTSAQKNPTAFYLCASSRGGGNQPQHFGDGTRLSIL.

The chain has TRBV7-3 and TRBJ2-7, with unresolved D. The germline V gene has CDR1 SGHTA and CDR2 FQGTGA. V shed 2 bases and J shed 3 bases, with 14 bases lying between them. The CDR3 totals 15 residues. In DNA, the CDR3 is TGTGCCAGCAGCTTAGTACCCGGTGTCGGCTACGAGCAGTACTTC. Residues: CASSLVPGVGYEQYF.

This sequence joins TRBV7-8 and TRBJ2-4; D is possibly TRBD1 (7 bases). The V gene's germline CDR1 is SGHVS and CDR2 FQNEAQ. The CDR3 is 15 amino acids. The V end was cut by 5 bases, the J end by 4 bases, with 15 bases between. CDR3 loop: CASSRDRAGKNIQYF. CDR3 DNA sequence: TGTGCCAGCAGCCGTGACAGGGCGGGAAAAAACATTCAGTACTTC.

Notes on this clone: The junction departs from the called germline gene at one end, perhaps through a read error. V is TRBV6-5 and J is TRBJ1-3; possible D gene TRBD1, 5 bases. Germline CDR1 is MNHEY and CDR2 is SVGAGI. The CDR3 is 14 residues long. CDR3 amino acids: CASSSGPAGNTIYF. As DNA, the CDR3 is TGTGCCAGTAGTTCAGGGCCGGCTGGAAACACCATATATTTT.

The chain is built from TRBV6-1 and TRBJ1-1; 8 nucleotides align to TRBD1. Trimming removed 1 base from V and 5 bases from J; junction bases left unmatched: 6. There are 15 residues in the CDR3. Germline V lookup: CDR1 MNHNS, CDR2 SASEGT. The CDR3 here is CASSEVRRGRTEAFF. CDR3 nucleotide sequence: TGTGCCAGCAGTGAAGTTCGCAGGGGGCGGACTGAAGCTTTCTTT.

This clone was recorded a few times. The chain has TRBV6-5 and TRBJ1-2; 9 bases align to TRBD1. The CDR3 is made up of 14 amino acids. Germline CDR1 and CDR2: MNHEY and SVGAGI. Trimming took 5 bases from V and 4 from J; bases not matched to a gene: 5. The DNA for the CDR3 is TGTGCCAGCAGTAGGGACAGGGAAGGCTATGGCTACACCTTC. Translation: CASSRDREGYGYTF.

For the CDR3, the DNA is TGTGCCAGCAGTTTGGTATCAGCGAACACCGGGGAGCTGTTTTTT. Protein product: CASSLVSANTGELFF. The chain has TRBV6-6 and TRBJ2-2, with no clear D. CDR1 is MNHNY and CDR2 is SVGAGI in the germline V gene (reference sequence). CDR3 length: 15 residues. Deletions cut 4 bases from V and 0 bases from J, with 9 bases between.

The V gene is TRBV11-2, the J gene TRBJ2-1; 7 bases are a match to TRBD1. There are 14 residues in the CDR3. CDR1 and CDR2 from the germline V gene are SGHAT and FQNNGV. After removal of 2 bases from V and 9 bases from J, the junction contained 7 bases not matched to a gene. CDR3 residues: CASSLSTYRGEQFF. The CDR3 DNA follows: TGTGCCAGCAGCTTATCCACTTACAGGGGTGAGCAGTTCTTC. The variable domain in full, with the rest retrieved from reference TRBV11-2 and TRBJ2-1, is EAGVAQSPRYKIIEKRQSVAFWCNPISGHATLYWYQQILGQGPKLLIQFQNNGVVDDSQLPKDRFSAERLKGVDSTLKIQPAKLEDSAVYLCASSLSTYRGEQFFGPGTRLTVL.

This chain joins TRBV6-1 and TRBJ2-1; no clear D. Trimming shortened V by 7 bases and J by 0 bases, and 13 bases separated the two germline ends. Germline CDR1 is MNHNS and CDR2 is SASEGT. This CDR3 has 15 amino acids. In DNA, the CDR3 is TGTGCCAGCAATCAACAGCTTAGCTCCTACAATGAGCAGTTCTTC. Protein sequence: CASNQQLSSYNEQFF.

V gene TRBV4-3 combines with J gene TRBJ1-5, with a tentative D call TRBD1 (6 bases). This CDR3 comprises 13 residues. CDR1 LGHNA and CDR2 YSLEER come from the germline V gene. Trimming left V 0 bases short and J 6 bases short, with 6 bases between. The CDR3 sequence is CASSQEGGQPQHF. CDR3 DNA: TGCGCCAGCAGCCAAGAAGGGGGTCAGCCCCAGCATTTT.

CDR3 sequence reads: CASSPGQGLTYEQYF. CDR3 bases: TGTGCCAGCAGCCCTGGGCAGGGATTGACCTACGAGCAGTACTTC. V and J are TRBV7-2 and TRBJ2-7; perhaps TRBD1 as D (5 bases). This CDR3 has 15 amino acids. Germline V gene lookup returns CDR1 SGHTA and CDR2 FQGNSA. V was cut by 5 bases and J by 2 bases, with 16 bases left in between.

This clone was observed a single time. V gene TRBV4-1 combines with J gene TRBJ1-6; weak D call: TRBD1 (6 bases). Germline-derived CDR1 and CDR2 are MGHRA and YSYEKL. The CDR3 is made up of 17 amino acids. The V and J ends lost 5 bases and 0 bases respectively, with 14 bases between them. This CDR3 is CASSKGTRSSYNSPLHF. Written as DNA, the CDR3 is TGCGCCAGCAGCAAGGGGACAAGGAGCTCCTATAATTCACCCCTCCACTTT.

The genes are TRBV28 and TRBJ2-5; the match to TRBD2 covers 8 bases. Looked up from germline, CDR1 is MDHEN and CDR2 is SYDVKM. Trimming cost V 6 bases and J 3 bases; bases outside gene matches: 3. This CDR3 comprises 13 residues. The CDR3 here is CASRSGGEETQYF. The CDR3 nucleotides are TGTGCCAGCAGATCGGGGGGGGAAGAGACCCAGTACTTC.